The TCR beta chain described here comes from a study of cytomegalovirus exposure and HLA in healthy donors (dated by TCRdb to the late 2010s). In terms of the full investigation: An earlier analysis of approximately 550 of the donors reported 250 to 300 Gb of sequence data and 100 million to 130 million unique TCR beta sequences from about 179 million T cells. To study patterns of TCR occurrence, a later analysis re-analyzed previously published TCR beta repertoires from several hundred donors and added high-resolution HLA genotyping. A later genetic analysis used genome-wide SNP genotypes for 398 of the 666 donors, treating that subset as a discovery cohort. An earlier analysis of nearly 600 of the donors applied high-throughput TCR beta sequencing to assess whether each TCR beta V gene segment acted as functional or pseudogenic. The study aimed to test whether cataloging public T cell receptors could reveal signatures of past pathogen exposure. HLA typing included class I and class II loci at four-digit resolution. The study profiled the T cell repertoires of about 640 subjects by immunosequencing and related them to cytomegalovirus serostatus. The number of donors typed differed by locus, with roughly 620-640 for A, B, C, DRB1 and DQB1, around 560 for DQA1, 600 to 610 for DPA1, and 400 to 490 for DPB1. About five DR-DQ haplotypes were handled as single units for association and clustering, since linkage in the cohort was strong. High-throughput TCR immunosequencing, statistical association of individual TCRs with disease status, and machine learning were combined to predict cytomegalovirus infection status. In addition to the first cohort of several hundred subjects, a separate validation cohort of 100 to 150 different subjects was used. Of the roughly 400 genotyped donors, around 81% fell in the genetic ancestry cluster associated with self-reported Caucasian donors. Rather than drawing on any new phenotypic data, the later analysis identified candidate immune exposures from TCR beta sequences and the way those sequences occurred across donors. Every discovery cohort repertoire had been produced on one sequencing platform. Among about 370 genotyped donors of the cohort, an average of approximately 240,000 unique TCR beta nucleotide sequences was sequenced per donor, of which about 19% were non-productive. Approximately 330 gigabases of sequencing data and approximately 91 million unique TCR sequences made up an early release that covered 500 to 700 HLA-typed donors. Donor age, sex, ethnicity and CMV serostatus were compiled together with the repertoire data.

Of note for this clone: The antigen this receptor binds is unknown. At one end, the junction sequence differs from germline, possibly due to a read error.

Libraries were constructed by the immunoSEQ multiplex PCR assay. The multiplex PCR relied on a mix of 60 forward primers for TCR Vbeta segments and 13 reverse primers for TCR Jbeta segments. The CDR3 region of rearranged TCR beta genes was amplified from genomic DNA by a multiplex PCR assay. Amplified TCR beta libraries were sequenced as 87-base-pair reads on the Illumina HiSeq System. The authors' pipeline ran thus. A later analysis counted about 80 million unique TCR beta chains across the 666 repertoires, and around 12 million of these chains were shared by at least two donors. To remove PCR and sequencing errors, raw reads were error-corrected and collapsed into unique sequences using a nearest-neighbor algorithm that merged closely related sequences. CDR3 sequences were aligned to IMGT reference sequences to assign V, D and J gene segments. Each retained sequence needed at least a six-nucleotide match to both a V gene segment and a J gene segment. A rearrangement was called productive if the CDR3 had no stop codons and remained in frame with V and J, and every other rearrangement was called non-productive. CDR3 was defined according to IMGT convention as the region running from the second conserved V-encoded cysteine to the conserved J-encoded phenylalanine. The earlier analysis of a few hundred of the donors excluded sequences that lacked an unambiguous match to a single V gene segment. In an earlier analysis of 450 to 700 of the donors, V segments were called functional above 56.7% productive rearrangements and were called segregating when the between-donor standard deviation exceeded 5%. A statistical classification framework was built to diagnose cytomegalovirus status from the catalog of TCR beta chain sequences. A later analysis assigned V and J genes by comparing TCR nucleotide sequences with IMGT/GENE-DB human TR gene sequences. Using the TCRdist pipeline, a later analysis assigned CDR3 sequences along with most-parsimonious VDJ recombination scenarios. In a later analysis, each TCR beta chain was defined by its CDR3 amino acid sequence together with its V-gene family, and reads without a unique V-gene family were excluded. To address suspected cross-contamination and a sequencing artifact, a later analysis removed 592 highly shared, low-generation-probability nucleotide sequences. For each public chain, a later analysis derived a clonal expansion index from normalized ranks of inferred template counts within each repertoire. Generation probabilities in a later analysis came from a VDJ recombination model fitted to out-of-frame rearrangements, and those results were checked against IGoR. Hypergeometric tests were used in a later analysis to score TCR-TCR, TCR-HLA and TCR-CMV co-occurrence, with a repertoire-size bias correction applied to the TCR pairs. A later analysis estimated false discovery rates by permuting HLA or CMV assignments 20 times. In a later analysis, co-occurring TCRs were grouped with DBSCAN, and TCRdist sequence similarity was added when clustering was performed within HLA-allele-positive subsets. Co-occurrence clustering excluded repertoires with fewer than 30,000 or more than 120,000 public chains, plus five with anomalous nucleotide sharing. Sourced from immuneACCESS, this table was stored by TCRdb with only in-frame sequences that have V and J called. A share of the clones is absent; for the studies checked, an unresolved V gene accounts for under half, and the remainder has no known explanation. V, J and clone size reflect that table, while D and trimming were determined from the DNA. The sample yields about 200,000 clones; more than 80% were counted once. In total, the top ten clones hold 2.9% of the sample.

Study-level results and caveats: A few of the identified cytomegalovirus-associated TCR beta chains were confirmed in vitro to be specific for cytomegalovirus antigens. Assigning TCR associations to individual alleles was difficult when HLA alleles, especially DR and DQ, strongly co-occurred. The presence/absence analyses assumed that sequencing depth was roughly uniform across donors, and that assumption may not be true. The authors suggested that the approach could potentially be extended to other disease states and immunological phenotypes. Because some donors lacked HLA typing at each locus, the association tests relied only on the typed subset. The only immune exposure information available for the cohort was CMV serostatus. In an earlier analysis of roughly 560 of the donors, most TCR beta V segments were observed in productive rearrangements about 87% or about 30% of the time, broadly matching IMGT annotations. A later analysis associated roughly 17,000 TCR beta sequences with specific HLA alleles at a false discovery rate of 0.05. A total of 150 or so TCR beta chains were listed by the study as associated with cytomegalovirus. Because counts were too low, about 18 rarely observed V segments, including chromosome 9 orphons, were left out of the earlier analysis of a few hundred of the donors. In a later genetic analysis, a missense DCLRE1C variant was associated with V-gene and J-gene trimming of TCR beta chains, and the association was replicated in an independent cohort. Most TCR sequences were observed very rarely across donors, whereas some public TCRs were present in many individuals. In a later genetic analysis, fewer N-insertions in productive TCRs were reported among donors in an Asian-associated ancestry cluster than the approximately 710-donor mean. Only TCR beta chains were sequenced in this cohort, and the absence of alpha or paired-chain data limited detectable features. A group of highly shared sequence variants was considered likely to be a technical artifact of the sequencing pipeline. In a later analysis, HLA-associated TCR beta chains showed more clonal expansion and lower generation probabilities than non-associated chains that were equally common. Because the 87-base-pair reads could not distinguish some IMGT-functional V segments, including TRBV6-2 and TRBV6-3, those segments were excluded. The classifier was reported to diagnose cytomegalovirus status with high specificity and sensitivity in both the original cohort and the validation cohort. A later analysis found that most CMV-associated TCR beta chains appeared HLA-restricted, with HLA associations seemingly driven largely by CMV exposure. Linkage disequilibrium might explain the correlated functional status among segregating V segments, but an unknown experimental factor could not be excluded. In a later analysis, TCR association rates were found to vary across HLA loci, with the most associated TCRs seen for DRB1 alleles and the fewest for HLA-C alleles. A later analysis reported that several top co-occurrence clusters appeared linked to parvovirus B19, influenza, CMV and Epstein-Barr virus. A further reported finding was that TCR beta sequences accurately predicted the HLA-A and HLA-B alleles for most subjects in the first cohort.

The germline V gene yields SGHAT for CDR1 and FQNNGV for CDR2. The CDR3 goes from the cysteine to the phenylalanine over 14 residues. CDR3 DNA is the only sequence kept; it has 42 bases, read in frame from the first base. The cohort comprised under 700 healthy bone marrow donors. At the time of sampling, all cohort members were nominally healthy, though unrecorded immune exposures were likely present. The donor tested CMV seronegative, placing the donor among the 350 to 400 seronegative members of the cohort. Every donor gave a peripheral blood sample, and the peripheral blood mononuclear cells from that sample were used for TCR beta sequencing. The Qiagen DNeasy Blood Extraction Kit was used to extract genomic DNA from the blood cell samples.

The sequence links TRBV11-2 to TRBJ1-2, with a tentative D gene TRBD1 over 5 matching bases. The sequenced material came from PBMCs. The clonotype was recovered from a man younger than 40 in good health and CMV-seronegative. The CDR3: CASSLFAGPYGHTF. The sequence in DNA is TGTGCCAGCAGCTTATTCGCAGGGCCCTATGGCCACACCTTC.